This is a list of T cell receptor beta chains from one sample in a study of T-cell memory formation after mild COVID-19. A single record per CDR3 protein comes from TCRdb applying MiXCR to the 5' RACE reads. Of hundreds of thousands of distinct CDR3 sequences listed, less than 25% were seen once; the top ten hold about 8.2%. What was sequenced was PBMCs or a T cell subset sorted from them (not recorded which). These receptors were obtained from an adult woman who had mild COVID-19 (a few samples of this study predate the infection). Cell type and time point are not known. CDR3s include the opening cysteine and the closing phenylalanine or tryptophan. Fields, in order: CDR3 length, V gene, D gene, J gene, clone size, CDR3 protein, CDR3 DNA. The D gene is left open where the match is weak. Only some rows state a clone size, as once, few, many or a class for expanded clones.

15	TRBV2	TRBD1	TRBJ1-2	few	CASSPSTGGGYGYTF	TGTGCCAGCAGTCCTTCGACAGGGGGCGGATATGGCTACACCTTC
16	TRBV20-1	TRBD1	TRBJ2-5	-	CSATEFDRGDQETQYF	TGCAGTGCTACAGAATTCGACAGGGGAGACCAAGAGACCCAGTACTTC
16	TRBV5-1	TRBD2	TRBJ2-2	few	CASSLVTSGPTGELFF	TGCGCCAGCAGCTTGGTTACTAGCGGGCCCACCGGGGAGCTGTTTTTT
15	TRBV6-2/TRBV6-3	TRBD2	TRBJ2-3	-	CASSYGPAGADTQYF	TGTGCCAGCAGTTATGGCCCCGCGGGGGCAGATACGCAGTATTTT
13	TRBV7-9	-	TRBJ1-1	few	CASTRDTITEAFF	TGTGCCAGCACCCGGGACACTATCACTGAAGCTTTCTTT
15	TRBV11-2	-	TRBJ2-3	few	CASSWAPVGTDTQYF	TGTGCCAGCAGCTGGGCCCCCGTTGGAACAGATACGCAGTATTTT
15	TRBV18	-	TRBJ2-5	few	CASSPWRENQETQYF	TGTGCCAGCTCACCATGGCGGGAAAACCAAGAGACCCAGTACTTC
13	TRBV20-1	-	TRBJ2-5	-	CSVLRDFQETQYF	TGCAGTGTTCTCCGGGACTTCCAAGAGACCCAGTACTTC
16	TRBV6-2/TRBV6-3	TRBD2	TRBJ2-2	few	CASSQLSGRLSGELFF	TGTGCCAGCAGCCAACTAAGCGGGAGGCTCTCCGGGGAGCTGTTTTTT
15	TRBV9	-	TRBJ2-5	few	CASSVALQGRETQYF	TGTGCCAGCAGCGTAGCTCTTCAGGGAAGGGAGACCCAGTACTTC
18	TRBV4-2	-	TRBJ2-7	-	CASSQDPPTSGTPYEQYF	TGTGCCAGCAGCCAAGACCCCCCTACGAGCGGGACACCCTACGAGCAGTACTTC
17	TRBV7-3	TRBD2	TRBJ2-1	many	CASSPQGPSGGGNEQFF	TGTGCCAGCAGCCCTCAAGGGCCTAGCGGGGGTGGCAATGAGCAGTTCTTC
13	TRBV25-1	-	TRBJ2-2	-	CASSELSTGELFF	TGTGCCAGCAGTGAATTGAGCACCGGGGAGCTGTTTTTT
18	TRBV4-1	-	TRBJ2-3	-	CASSQGPQTRPKTDTQYF	TGCGCCAGCAGCCAAGGCCCCCAGACTCGCCCTAAGACAGATACGCAGTATTTT
16	TRBV20-1	-	TRBJ2-7	few	CSARDPNGASSYEQYF	TGCAGTGCTAGAGATCCTAACGGGGCCAGCTCCTACGAGCAGTACTTC
13	TRBV12-3/TRBV12-4	-	TRBJ2-5	-	CASSLEPIGTQYF	TGTGCCAGCAGTTTAGAACCTATTGGGACCCAGTACTTC
14	TRBV6-5	TRBD1	TRBJ2-7	-	CASSSSLGQGEQYF	TGTGCCAGCAGTTCATCCCTCGGACAGGGCGAGCAGTACTTC
15	TRBV5-1	-	TRBJ2-2	-	CASGRNRELSGELFF	TGCGCCAGCGGCCGAAACAGGGAATTGAGCGGGGAGCTGTTTTTT
16	TRBV7-2	-	TRBJ2-7	-	CASSLSAGGRSYEQYF	TGTGCCAGCAGCTTGTCCGCCGGAGGGCGGTCCTACGAGCAGTACTTC
18	TRBV6-6	TRBD2	TRBJ2-3	-	CASEGSGGSGGRADTQYF	TGTGCCAGCGAGGGAAGCGGCGGCAGCGGGGGTAGGGCAGATACGCAGTATTTT
15	TRBV12-3/TRBV12-4	TRBD1	TRBJ2-3	-	CASTQGAGSTDTQYF	TGTGCCAGCACCCAGGGGGCGGGAAGCACAGATACGCAGTATTTT
15	TRBV7-9	TRBD1	TRBJ2-7	few	CASSLVDRGVYEQYF	TGTGCCAGCAGCTTAGTGGACAGGGGGGTCTACGAGCAGTACTTC
15	TRBV10-3	-	TRBJ2-6	-	CAISVGSAGANVLTF	TGTGCCATCAGTGTAGGGAGCGCTGGGGCCAACGTCCTGACTTTC
18	TRBV7-2	-	TRBJ2-3	few	CASSLYPDGRKSTDTQYF	TGTGCCAGCAGCTTATACCCCGATGGGCGTAAATCCACAGATACGCAGTATTTT
17	TRBV5-6	-	TRBJ2-3	-	CASSLGYEASSTDTQYF	TGTGCCAGCAGCTTGGGGTACGAAGCCTCTAGCACAGATACGCAGTATTTT
15	TRBV5-4	-	TRBJ2-5	-	CASSLGPSLSGTQYF	TGTGCCAGCAGCTTGGGGCCTAGCTTGTCAGGGACCCAGTACTTC
13	TRBV4-1	-	TRBJ1-4	few	CASSQGPPGKLFF	TGCGCCAGCAGCCAAGGACCCCCTGGAAAACTGTTTTTT
15	TRBV20-1	-	TRBJ1-5	few	CSAWTAAKSNQPQHF	TGCAGTGCCTGGACAGCAGCTAAAAGCAATCAGCCCCAGCATTTT
17	TRBV20-1	TRBD2	TRBJ2-5	-	CSARDLGAGGPQETQYF	TGCAGTGCTAGAGATCTTGGAGCGGGGGGACCCCAGGAGACCCAGTACTTC
12	TRBV29-1	-	TRBJ2-1	-	CSVVLGPNEQFF	TGCAGCGTTGTTCTAGGCCCCAATGAGCAGTTCTTC
12	TRBV6-5	-	TRBJ1-4	-	CASSTTGKKLFF	TGTGCCAGCAGTACGACTGGTAAAAAACTGTTTTTT
14	TRBV7-6	-	TRBJ1-4	-	CASSRHATNEKLFF	TGTGCCAGCAGCCGCCATGCAACTAATGAAAAACTGTTTTTT
16	TRBV4-1	TRBD2	TRBJ2-3	-	CASSQATSELTDTQYF	TGCGCCAGCAGCCAAGCGACTAGCGAGCTTACAGATACGCAGTATTTT
12	TRBV10-3	-	TRBJ2-7	-	CAISDQSYEQYF	TGTGCCATCAGTGATCAGTCCTACGAGCAGTACTTC
18	TRBV19	TRBD2	TRBJ2-3	few	CASSPGWTSGRSADTQYF	TGTGCCAGTAGTCCAGGATGGACTAGCGGGAGGAGCGCAGATACGCAGTATTTT
13	TRBV5-1	-	TRBJ2-5	few	CASMVQEGETQYF	TGCGCCAGCATGGTACAGGAAGGAGAGACCCAGTACTTC
15	TRBV3-1	-	TRBJ1-1	-	CASSQDRGTNTEAFF	TGTGCCAGCAGCCAAGATAGGGGTACCAACACTGAAGCTTTCTTT
15	TRBV30	-	TRBJ2-7	-	CAWSVGWSVGNEQYF	TGTGCCTGGAGTGTAGGGTGGTCGGTAGGGAACGAGCAGTACTTC
13	TRBV6-6	-	TRBJ2-5	-	CASSGRLQETQYF	TGTGCCAGCAGCGGACGACTCCAAGAGACCCAGTACTTC
14	TRBV18	TRBD2	TRBJ2-7	-	CASSRGGGNNEQYF	TGTGCCAGCTCACGAGGCGGGGGAAACAACGAGCAGTACTTC
15	TRBV12-3/TRBV12-4	TRBD1	TRBJ1-1	few	CASSHRTGPANEAFF	TGTGCCAGCAGCCACCGGACAGGGCCGGCCAATGAAGCTTTCTTT
14	TRBV19	-	TRBJ2-7	-	CASSMTASLYEQYF	TGTGCCAGTAGTATGACGGCCAGCCTCTACGAGCAGTACTTC
14	TRBV7-6	TRBD1	TRBJ2-3	-	CASSRTGQTDTQYF	TGTGCCAGCAGCCGGACAGGGCAGACCGATACGCAGTATTTT
12	TRBV18	-	TRBJ1-4	-	CASSPRPEKLFF	TGTGCCAGCTCACCCCGTCCTGAAAAACTGTTTTTT
13	TRBV29-1	-	TRBJ1-1	-	CSATDRFATEAFF	TGCAGCGCCACCGACAGGTTCGCCACTGAAGCTTTCTTT
17	TRBV4-2	-	TRBJ1-4	-	CASSQDVGGRANEKLFF	TGTGCCAGCAGCCAAGACGTCGGAGGCAGGGCTAACGAAAAACTGTTTTTT
14	TRBV15	-	TRBJ1-5	many	CATSRQNSNQPQHF	TGTGCCACCAGCAGACAGAATAGCAATCAGCCCCAGCATTTT
15	TRBV20-1	TRBD2	TRBJ2-1	-	CSAFGLAGGQNEQFF	TGCAGTGCCTTCGGACTAGCGGGGGGGCAGAATGAGCAGTTCTTC
15	TRBV27	TRBD1	TRBJ2-2	many	CASRRAGGSTGELFF	TGTGCCAGCAGGCGGGCAGGGGGCAGCACCGGGGAGCTGTTTTTT
13	TRBV29-1	-	TRBJ2-4	-	CSAVGASKNIQYF	TGCAGCGCTGTGGGGGCATCCAAAAACATTCAGTACTTC
16	TRBV12-3/TRBV12-4	TRBD1	TRBJ2-2	-	CASSARTGGNTGELFF	TGTGCCAGCAGTGCCCGGACAGGGGGCAACACCGGGGAGCTGTTTTTT
14	TRBV6-2/TRBV6-3	-	TRBJ2-7	few	CASSYSRSSYEQYF	TGTGCCAGCAGTTATAGCCGAAGCTCCTACGAGCAGTACTTC